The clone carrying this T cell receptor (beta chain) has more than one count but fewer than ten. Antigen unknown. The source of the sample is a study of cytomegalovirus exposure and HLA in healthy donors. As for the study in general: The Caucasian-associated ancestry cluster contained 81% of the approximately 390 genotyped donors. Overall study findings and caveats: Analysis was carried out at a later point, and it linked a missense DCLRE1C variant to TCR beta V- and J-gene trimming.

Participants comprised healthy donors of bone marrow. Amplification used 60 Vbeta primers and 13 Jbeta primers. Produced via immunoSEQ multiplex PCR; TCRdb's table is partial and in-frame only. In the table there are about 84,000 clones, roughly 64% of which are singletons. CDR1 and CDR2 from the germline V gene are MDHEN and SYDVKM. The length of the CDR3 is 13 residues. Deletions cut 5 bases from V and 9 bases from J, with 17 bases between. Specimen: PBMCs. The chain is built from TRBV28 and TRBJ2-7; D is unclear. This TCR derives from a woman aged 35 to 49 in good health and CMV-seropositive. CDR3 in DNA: TGTGCCAGCAGTACTATGCAAACCGTAGGGCAGTACTTC. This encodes CASSTMQTVGQYF.